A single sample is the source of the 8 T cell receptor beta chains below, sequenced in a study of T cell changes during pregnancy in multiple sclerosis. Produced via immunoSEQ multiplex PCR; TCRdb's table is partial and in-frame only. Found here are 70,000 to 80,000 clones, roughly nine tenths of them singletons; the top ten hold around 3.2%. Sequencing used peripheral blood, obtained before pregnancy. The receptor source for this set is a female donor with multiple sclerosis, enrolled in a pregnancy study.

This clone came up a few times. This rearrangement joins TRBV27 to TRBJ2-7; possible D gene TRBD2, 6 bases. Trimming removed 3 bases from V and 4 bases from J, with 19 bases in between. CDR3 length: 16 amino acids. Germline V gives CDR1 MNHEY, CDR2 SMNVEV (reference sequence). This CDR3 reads CASSFGSTFSGYEQYF. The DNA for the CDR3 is TGTGCCAGCAGTTTTGGGTCGACTTTTAGCGGTTACGAGCAGTACTTC.

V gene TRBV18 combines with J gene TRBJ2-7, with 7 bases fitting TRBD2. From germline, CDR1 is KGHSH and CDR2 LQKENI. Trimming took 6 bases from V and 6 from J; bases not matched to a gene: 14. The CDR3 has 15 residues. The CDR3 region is CASSRSGADFREQYF. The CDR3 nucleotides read TGTGCCAGCTCGCGCAGCGGGGCAGACTTCCGCGAGCAGTACTTC.

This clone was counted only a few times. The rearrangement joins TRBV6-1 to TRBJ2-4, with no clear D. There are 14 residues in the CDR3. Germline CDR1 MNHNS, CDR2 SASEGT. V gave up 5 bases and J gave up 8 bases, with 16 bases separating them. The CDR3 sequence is CASSTLTGTDIQYF. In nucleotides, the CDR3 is TGTGCCAGCAGTACTCTAACGGGTACGGACATTCAGTACTTC.

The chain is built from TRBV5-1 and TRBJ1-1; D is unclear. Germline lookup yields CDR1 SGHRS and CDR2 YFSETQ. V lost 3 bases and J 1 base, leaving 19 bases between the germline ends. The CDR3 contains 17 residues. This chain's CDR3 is CASSSGTAILRNTEAFF. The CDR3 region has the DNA TGCGCCAGCAGCTCAGGAACAGCCATTCTTCGGAACACTGAAGCTTTCTTT.

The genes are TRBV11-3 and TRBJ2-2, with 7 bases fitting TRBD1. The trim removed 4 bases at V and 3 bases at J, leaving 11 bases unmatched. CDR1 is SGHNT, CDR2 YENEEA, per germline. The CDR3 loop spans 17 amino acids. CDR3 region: CASSSTTTGPYTGELFF. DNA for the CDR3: TGTGCCAGCAGCTCGACAACGACAGGGCCCTACACCGGGGAGCTGTTTTTT.

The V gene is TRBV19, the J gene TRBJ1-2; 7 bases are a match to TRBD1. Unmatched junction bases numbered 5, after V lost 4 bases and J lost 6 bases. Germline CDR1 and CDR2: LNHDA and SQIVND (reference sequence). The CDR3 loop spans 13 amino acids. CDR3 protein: CASSKTGSDGYTF. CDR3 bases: TGTGCCAGTAGTAAGACAGGGAGTGATGGCTACACCTTC. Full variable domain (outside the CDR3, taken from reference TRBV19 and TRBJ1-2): DGGITQSPKYLFRKEGQNVTLSCEQNLNHDAMYWYRQDPGQGLRLIYYSQIVNDFQKGDIAEGYSVSREKKESFPLTVTSAQKNPTAFYLCASSKTGSDGYTFGSGTRLTVV.

CDR3 DNA sequence: TGTGCCACCAGCAGAGGGCTGGGGGGTGAAGCTTTCTTT. Protein sequence: CATSRGLGGEAFF. The chain combines TRBV15 with TRBJ1-1, with D possibly TRBD1 on 5 matching bases. The CDR3 loop spans 13 amino acids. Trimming stripped 1 base from V and 7 bases from J, with 10 bases between. Germline CDR1 is LNHNV and CDR2 is YYDKDF (reference sequence).

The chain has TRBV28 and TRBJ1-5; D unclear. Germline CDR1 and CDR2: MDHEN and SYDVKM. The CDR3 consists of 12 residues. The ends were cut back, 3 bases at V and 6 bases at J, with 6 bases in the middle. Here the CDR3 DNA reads TGTGCCAGCAGTTTGGAGGGTCAGCCCCAGCATTTT. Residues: CASSLEGQPQHF.